This passage covers 10 T cell receptor beta chains from one sample sequenced in a study of T cell responses to AZD1222 COVID-19 vaccine. Libraries were prepared by immunoSEQ multiplex PCR; TCRdb keeps only in-frame clonotypes and omits some of them. The profile shows about 180,000 clones, about 88% of them singletons. The input for sequencing was peripheral blood, taken on day 0 of AZD1222 vaccination. The source of these receptors is an adult in good health.

The chain couples TRBV6-1 to TRBJ2-1; perhaps D is TRBD1 or TRBD2 (5 bases each). Germline values: CDR1 MNHNS, CDR2 SASEGT. With 3 bases removed from V and 3 bases from J, the gap between germline ends came to 12 bases. The CDR3 consists of 15 residues. The CDR3 DNA is TGTGCCAGCAGTGATCGGTGGGGGAGCTACAATGAGCAGTTCTTC. Protein: CASSDRWGSYNEQFF.

V gene TRBV5-4 combines with J gene TRBJ2-1; D remains ambiguous. The CDR3 is 13 amino acids. V was pared by 0 bases and J by 7 bases, with 8 bases between. The germline V gene has CDR1 SGHNT and CDR2 YYREEE (reference sequence). The CDR3 loop reads CASSLGRLNEQFF. The CDR3 nucleotides are TGTGCCAGCAGCTTGGGTAGGCTAAATGAGCAGTTCTTC.

The J gene is TRBJ1-1, the V gene TRBV6-2 or TRBV6-3; TRBD1 matches 8 bases. Germline V lookup: CDR1 MNHEY, CDR2 SVGEGT. V lost 1 base to trimming and J lost 0 bases; unmatched junction nucleotides: 4. The CDR3 runs to 16 residues. The CDR3 sequence is CASSYLPGQVNTEAFF. CDR3 nucleotides: TGTGCCAGCAGTTACTTACCGGGACAGGTGAACACTGAAGCTTTCTTT.

V is TRBV4-1 and J is TRBJ2-5; 11 bases match TRBD2. The CDR3 is made up of 17 amino acids. V gave up 0 bases and J gave up 3 bases; unmatched junction bases: 6. Germline loops: CDR1 MGHRA, CDR2 YSYEKL. DNA for the CDR3: TGCGCCAGCAGCCAAGACCCATCACTAGCGGGGGAAGAGACCCAGTACTTC. Translation gives CASSQDPSLAGEETQYF.

This rearrangement joins TRBV30 to TRBJ1-4, with TRBD1 matching 8 bases. CDR3 length: 16 amino acids. The germline CDR1 and CDR2 sequences are GTSNPN and SVGIG (reference sequence). V shed 4 bases and J 0 bases; nucleotides not matched to a gene: 7. The CDR3 here is CAWTTGALPTNEKLFF. The CDR3 nucleotides read TGTGCCTGGACGACAGGGGCTTTACCAACTAATGAAAAACTGTTTTTT.

The genes are TRBV9 and TRBJ1-4, with D unresolved. CDR1 is SGDLS, CDR2 YYNGEE, per germline. Trimming removed 0 bases from V and 8 bases from J, with 8 bases in between. The CDR3 sequence is 13 residues long. The chain's CDR3 is CASSVAGTEKLFF. CDR3 bases: TGTGCCAGCAGCGTAGCAGGAACGGAAAAACTGTTTTTT.

The chain joins TRBV28 to TRBJ1-2, with no clear D. The CDR3 extends over 13 amino acids. Germline-derived CDR1 and CDR2 are MDHEN and SYDVKM. Trimming removed 3 bases from V and 4 bases from J, with 9 bases in between. The CDR3 is CASSFSRIYGYTF. The CDR3 nucleotides are TGTGCCAGCAGTTTTAGTAGGATCTATGGCTACACCTTC.

The rearrangement joins TRBV4-1 to TRBJ2-1; 13 bases fit TRBD2. The CDR3 has 15 residues. V lost 7 bases to trimming and J lost 6 bases; unmatched junction nucleotides: 6. Germline loops: CDR1 MGHRA, CDR2 YSYEKL. The CDR3 bases are TGCGCCAGCACCGGGACTAGCGGGACGGGCAATGAGCAGTTCTTC. Its translation: CASTGTSGTGNEQFF.

This clone was seen only once. The CDR3 region has the DNA TGTGCCTGGAGAAGGGATCGGGGACTGAATTCACCCCTCCACTTT. Translation: CAWRRDRGLNSPLHF. This rearrangement joins TRBV30 to TRBJ1-6, with a tentative D call TRBD1 (5 bases). Germline assignment: CDR1 GTSNPN and CDR2 SVGIG (reference sequence). This CDR3 comprises 15 residues. Trimming stripped 3 bases from V and 7 bases from J, with 16 bases between.

The J gene is TRBJ1-2, the V gene TRBV24-1; the D gene is possibly TRBD1 (5 bases). The CDR3 consists of 13 residues. Trimming cost V 4 bases and J 7 bases, with 12 bases left between them. CDR1 is KGHDR, CDR2 SFDVKD, per germline. CDR3 in DNA: TGTGCCACCAGTGAAGCGACAGCGTTTGGCTACACCTTC. It codes for CATSEATAFGYTF.